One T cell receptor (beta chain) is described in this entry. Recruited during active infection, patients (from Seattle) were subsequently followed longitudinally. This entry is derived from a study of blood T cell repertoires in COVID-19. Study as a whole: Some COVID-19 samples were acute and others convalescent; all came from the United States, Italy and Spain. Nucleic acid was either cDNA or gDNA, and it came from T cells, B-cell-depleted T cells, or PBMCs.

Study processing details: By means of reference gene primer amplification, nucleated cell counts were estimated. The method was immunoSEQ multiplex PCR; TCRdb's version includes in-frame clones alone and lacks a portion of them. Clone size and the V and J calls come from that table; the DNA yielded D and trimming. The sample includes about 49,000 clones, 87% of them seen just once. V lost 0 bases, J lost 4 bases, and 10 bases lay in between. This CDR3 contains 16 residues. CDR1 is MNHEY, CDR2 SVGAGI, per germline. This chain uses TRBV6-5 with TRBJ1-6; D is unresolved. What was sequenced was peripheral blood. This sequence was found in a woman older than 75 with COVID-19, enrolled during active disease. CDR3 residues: CASSYSMTGYNSPLHF. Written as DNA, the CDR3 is TGTGCCAGCAGTTACTCCATGACGGGATATAATTCACCCCTCCACTTT.